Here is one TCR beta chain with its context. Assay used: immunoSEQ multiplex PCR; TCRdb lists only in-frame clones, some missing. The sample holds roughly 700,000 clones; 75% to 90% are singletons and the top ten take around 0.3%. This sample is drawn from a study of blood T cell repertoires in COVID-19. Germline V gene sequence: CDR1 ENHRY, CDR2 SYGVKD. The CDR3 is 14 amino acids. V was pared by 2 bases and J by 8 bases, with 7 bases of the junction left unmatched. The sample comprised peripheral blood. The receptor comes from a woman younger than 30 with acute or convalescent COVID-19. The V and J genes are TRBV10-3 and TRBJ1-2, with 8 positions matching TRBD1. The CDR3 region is CAISEGGQGAGYTF. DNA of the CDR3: TGTGCCATCAGTGAGGGAGGGCAGGGGGCCGGCTACACCTTC.